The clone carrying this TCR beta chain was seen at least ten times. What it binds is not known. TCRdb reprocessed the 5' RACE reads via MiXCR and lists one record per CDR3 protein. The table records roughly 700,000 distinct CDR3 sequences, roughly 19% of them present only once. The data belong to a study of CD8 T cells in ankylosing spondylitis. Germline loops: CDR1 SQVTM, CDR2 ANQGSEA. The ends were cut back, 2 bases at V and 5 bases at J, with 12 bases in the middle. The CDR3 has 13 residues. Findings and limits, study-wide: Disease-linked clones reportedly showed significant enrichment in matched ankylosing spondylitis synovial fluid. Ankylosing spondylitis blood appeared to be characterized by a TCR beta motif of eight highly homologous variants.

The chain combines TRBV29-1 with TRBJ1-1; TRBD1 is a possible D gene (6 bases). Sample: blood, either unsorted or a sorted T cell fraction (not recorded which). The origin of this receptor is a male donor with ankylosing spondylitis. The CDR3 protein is CSVEIGGSTEAFF. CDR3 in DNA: TGCAGCGTTGAAATAGGGGGATCTACTGAAGCTTTCTTT.